This TCR beta chain was identified in a study of blood T cell repertoires in COVID-19. CDR1 is SGHRS and CDR2 is YFSETQ in the germline V gene. The V gene end was trimmed by 5 bases and the J gene end by 0 bases; junction bases not matched to a gene: 7. The CDR3 runs to 16 residues. Libraries were prepared by immunoSEQ multiplex PCR; TCRdb keeps only in-frame clonotypes and omits some of them. Of about 210,000 clones in the sample, under 95% are singletons; the top ten hold 1% to 1.5%. This chain uses TRBV5-1 with TRBJ2-3; 9 positions agree with TRBD2. The TCR originated in a man aged 30-40 years with acute or convalescent COVID-19. The sequencing sample was made of peripheral blood. The CDR3 region is CASRPPAGGSTDTQYF. The CDR3, as DNA: TGCGCCAGCAGGCCCCCTGCGGGGGGGAGCACAGATACGCAGTATTTT.